This is a list of T cell receptor beta chains from one sample in a study of cytomegalovirus exposure and HLA in healthy donors. Sequenced by immunoSEQ multiplex PCR; TCRdb stores in-frame clones only, minus some. The sample yields around 140,000 clones, 82% seen once. Sequencing was performed on PBMCs. Receptor source: a woman aged 45-59 years in good health and CMV-seropositive. The CDR3 runs from the conserved cysteine through the conserved F or W. D genes are given only for firm matches. Clone size is not always given. Where it is, it says once, few, many or a class for expanded clones.

V gene	D gene	clone size	J gene	CDR3 DNA	CDR3 protein
TRBV27	-	-	TRBJ2-7	TGTGCCAGCAGTCCCCTACGATTAGCCTACGAGCAGTACTTC	CASSPLRLAYEQYF
TRBV6-5	TRBD1	-	TRBJ2-3	TGTGCCAGCAGTTACATGGGGACAGGGGGAACAGATACGCAGTATTTT	CASSYMGTGGTDTQYF
TRBV18	TRBD1	-	TRBJ2-7	TGTGCCAGCGGGGCTTCGGCACAGGGGGGCGAGCAGTACTTC	CASGASAQGGEQYF
TRBV5-1	TRBD1	-	TRBJ1-4	TGCGCCAGCAGCTTAGGGACAGCGGGTGAAAAACTGTTTTTT	CASSLGTAGEKLFF
TRBV5-1	TRBD1	-	TRBJ1-1	TGCGCCAGCAGCCGGAGGACAGGTCCGACTGAAGCTTTCTTT	CASSRRTGPTEAFF
TRBV9	TRBD1	-	TRBJ1-3	TGTGCCAGCAGCGTATTGCCGGGACAGAACTCTGGAAACACCATATATTTT	CASSVLPGQNSGNTIYF
TRBV2	-	-	TRBJ2-5	TGTGCCAGCAGTGAATGGCAGCAAGAGACCCAGTACTTC	CASSEWQQETQYF
TRBV21-1	-	once	TRBJ2-5	TGTGCCAGCAGCAAGGGGCACTTC	CASSKGHF
TRBV7-3	-	-	TRBJ2-3	TGTGCCAGCAGCTTATCGTTTACAGATACGCAGTATTTT	CASSLSFTDTQYF
TRBV11-2	TRBD2	-	TRBJ2-3	TGTGCCAGCAGCTTTAGCGGGAGGGCCGAAGATACGCAGTATTTT	CASSFSGRAEDTQYF
TRBV29-1	TRBD1	-	TRBJ2-1	TGCAGCGTGGAAGGACAGGGGTTCTACAATGAGCAGTTCTTC	CSVEGQGFYNEQFF
TRBV6-1	TRBD2	-	TRBJ2-2	TGTGCCAGCAGGGGGAGTAGCGGGAGCTCCGGGGAGCTGTTTTTT	CASRGSSGSSGELFF
TRBV28	TRBD1	-	TRBJ1-4	TGTGCCAGCAGTTCGACAGGGCCAACTAATGAAAAACTGTTTTTT	CASSSTGPTNEKLFF
TRBV30	TRBD1	-	TRBJ2-3	TGTGCCTGGAGTGAGGGACAGAGAACAGATACGCAGTATTTT	CAWSEGQRTDTQYF
TRBV5-1	TRBD2	-	TRBJ2-1	TGCGCCAACAGCCGGACTAGCGGGGGACGGGAAGAGCAGTTCTTC	CANSRTSGGREEQFF
TRBV13	-	-	TRBJ2-6	TGTGCCAGCAGCTTATTTGAGGGTACTGGGGCCAACGTCCTGACTTTC	CASSLFEGTGANVLTF
TRBV5-4	TRBD2	-	TRBJ2-1	TGTGCCAGCAGCTATATAGCGGGGACGTACAATGAGCAGTTCTTC	CASSYIAGTYNEQFF
TRBV19	-	-	TRBJ1-1	TGTGCCAGTAGGGGACAAACGGCTGAAGCTTTCTTT	CASRGQTAEAFF
TRBV7-9	-	-	TRBJ2-6	TGTGCCAGCAGCTTTGGAGGGGTAGGTGGGGCCAACGTCCTGACTTTC	CASSFGGVGGANVLTF
TRBV5-1	TRBD1	-	TRBJ2-1	TGCGCCAGCAGCGCCGGGACAGGCTACAATGAGCAGTTCTTC	CASSAGTGYNEQFF
TRBV28	-	-	TRBJ1-1	TGTGCCAGCAGTCCCTACGGGGAGAGCACTGAAGCTTTCTTT	CASSPYGESTEAFF
TRBV13	TRBD1	few	TRBJ1-1	TGTGCCAGCAGCTTAGATTTGGGGACAGGGGGGTACACTGAAGCTTTCTTT	CASSLDLGTGGYTEAFF
TRBV5-1	-	-	TRBJ2-1	TGCGCCAGCAGCTTGGATGGGCACCTTCCCCCCAATGAGCAGTTCTTC	CASSLDGHLPPNEQFF
TRBV19	TRBD2	-	TRBJ2-3	TGTGCTAGTAGTACCGGGACTAGCGGGCCGGGTGGGACGCAGTATTTT	CASSTGTSGPGGTQYF
TRBV19	TRBD1	-	TRBJ2-7	TGTGCCAGTAGTAGTACAGGGGTTGGGGTCCTACGGGAGCAGTACTTC	CASSSTGVGVLREQYF
TRBV5-4	TRBD2	-	TRBJ2-7	TGTGCCAGCAGTCTTAGCGGGAGTCTGTACGAGCAGTACTTC	CASSLSGSLYEQYF
TRBV27	TRBD1	-	TRBJ2-1	TGTGCCAGCAGTTTTTTAGGGGGCGAAGGCCCTGAGCAGTTCTTC	CASSFLGGEGPEQFF
TRBV4-2	TRBD2	-	TRBJ2-5	TGTGCCAGCAGCCTCGTAGCGGGGCCGTACCAAGAGACCCAGTACTTC	CASSLVAGPYQETQYF
TRBV29-1	-	few	TRBJ2-3	TGCAGCGTTGAATACGGGTCGTATCGAGATACGCAGTATTTT	CSVEYGSYRDTQYF
TRBV15	TRBD1	few	TRBJ1-5	TGTGCCACCAGCAGGGGAGATACGACAGGGGGTCAGCCCCAGCATTTT	CATSRGDTTGGQPQHF
TRBV27	TRBD2	-	TRBJ2-2	TGTGCCAGCAGTCTACTAGCGGGGGCCCCCACCTCCGGGGAGCTGTTTTTT	CASSLLAGAPTSGELFF
TRBV7-8	-	-	TRBJ1-6	TGTGCCAGCAGCGTACAGGTGGATAATTCACCCCTCCACTTT	CASSVQVDNSPLHF
TRBV5-1	TRBD2	-	TRBJ2-3	TGCGCCAGCAGCTTGGAACGCGGCGGGGGGGCCATAGATACGCAGTATTTT	CASSLERGGGAIDTQYF
TRBV7-2	-	once	TRBJ2-7	TGTGCCAGCAGCTTAGAGGTCCTTGGGGGGGGCTTTTCCTACGAGCAGTACTTC	CASSLEVLGGGFSYEQYF
TRBV19	TRBD1	-	TRBJ2-3	TGTGCCAGTAGTATAGGGACAGGGGCATGGGATACGCAGTATTTT	CASSIGTGAWDTQYF
TRBV7-8	TRBD1	-	TRBJ2-2	TGTGCCAGCACCTCCCCCTGGACAGGTCCTCCCGGGGAGCTGTTTTTT	CASTSPWTGPPGELFF
TRBV28	-	-	TRBJ1-4	TGTGCCAGCAGCCGGCCCCCCGCGGGTGAAAAACTGTTTTTT	CASSRPPAGEKLFF
TRBV28	TRBD1	-	TRBJ2-6	TGTGCCGTCCGGGACAGGGTGGGGGCTGGGGCCAACGGCCTGACTTTC	CAVRDRVGAGANGLTF
TRBV5-4	TRBD2	-	TRBJ2-5	TGTGCCAGCAGCGGCGTAGCGGGGGAGAGAACCCAGTACTTC	CASSGVAGERTQYF
TRBV4-3	-	-	TRBJ1-6	TGCGCCAGCAGCCAGCGGCAGCCTAATTCACCCCTCCACTTT	CASSQRQPNSPLHF
TRBV19	-	-	TRBJ1-1	TGTGCCAGTAGTATACGCCAGACACAAACTGAAGCTTTCTTT	CASSIRQTQTEAFF
TRBV23-1	-	once	TRBJ2-1	TGCGCCAGCACGAATGGCGGGGACAATGAGCAGTTCTTC	CASTNGGDNEQFF
TRBV5-1	TRBD1	few	TRBJ1-4	TGCGCCAGCAGACGTGGGACAGGGGGCGTTTCTAATGAAAAACTGTTTTTT	CASRRGTGGVSNEKLFF
TRBV2	-	-	TRBJ2-3	TGTGCCAGCAGTGAAAGACTAGTCGGCGATACGCAGTATTTT	CASSERLVGDTQYF
TRBV4-3	-	-	TRBJ1-5	TGCGCCAGCAGCCAAGACAGATACAATCAGCCCCAGCATTTT	CASSQDRYNQPQHF
TRBV6-6	-	-	TRBJ1-6	TGTGCCAGCAGTTTCTACTCCCCGTCCTATAATTCACCCCTCCACTTT	CASSFYSPSYNSPLHF
TRBV11-2	-	-	TRBJ2-4	TGTGCCAGCAGCTGGCAGGGGCAAAACATTCAGTACTTC	CASSWQGQNIQYF
TRBV18	-	-	TRBJ1-2	TGTGCCAGCTCACCACTACAGGGTACTAACTATGGCTACACCTTC	CASSPLQGTNYGYTF
TRBV4-3	TRBD1	-	TRBJ2-7	TGCGCCAGCAGCCAACGAGACAGGGGGGGCGAGCAGTACTTC	CASSQRDRGGEQYF
TRBV4-3	-	-	TRBJ2-7	TGCGCCAGCAGCCATGGACTTGGGGAGCAGTACTTC	CASSHGLGEQYF
TRBV7-8	-	-	TRBJ1-5	TGTGCCAGCAGCCGCAGGGTAAGCAATCAGCCCCAGCATTTT	CASSRRVSNQPQHF
TRBV7-3	-	few	TRBJ2-1	TGTGCCAGCAGTTCCAGCTCCTACAATGAGCAGTTCTTC	CASSSSSYNEQFF